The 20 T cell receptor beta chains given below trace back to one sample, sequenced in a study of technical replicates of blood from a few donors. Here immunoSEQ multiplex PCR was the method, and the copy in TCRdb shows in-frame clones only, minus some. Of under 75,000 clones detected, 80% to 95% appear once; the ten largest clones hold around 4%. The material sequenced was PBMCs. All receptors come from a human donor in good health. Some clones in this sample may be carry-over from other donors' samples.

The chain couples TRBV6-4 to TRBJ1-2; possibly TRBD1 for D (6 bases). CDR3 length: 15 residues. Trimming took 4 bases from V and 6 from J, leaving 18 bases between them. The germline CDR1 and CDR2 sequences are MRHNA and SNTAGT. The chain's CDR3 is CASSGAGGSVHGYTF. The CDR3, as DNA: TGTGCCAGCAGTGGCGCGGGGGGCTCGGTTCATGGCTACACCTTC.

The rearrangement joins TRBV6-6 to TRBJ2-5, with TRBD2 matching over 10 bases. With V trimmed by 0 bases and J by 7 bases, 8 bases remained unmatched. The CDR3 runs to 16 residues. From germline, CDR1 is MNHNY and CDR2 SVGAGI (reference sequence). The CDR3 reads CASSYSLAGAGVTQYF. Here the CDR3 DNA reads TGTGCCAGCAGTTACTCGCTAGCGGGGGCCGGGGTGACCCAGTACTTC.

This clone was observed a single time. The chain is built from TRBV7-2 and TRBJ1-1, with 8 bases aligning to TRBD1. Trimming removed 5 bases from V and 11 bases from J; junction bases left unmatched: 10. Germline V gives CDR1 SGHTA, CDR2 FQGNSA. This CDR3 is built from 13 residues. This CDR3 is CASSQTGVELAFF. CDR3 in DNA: TGTGCCAGCAGCCAGACAGGGGTAGAGTTGGCTTTCTTT. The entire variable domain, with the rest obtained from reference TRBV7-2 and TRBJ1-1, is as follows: GAGVSQSPSNKVTEKGKDVELRCDPISGHTALYWYRQSLGQGLEFLIYFQGNSAPDKSGLPSDRFSAERTGGSVSTLTIQRTQQEDSAVYLCASSQTGVELAFFGQGTRLTVV.

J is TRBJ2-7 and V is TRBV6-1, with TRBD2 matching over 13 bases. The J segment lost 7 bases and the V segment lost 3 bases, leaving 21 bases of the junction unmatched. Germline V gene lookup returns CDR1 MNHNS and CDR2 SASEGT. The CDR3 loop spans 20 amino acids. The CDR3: CASSERQGARLAGGSREQYF. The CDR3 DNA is TGTGCCAGCAGTGAGAGACAGGGGGCGAGACTAGCGGGAGGCTCCAGAGAGCAGTACTTC.

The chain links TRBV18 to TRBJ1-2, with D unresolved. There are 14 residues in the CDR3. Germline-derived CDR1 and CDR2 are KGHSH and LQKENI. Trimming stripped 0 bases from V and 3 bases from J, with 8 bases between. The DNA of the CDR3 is TGTGCCAGCTCACCACCGGGCGCAGACTATGGCTACACCTTC. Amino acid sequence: CASSPPGADYGYTF.

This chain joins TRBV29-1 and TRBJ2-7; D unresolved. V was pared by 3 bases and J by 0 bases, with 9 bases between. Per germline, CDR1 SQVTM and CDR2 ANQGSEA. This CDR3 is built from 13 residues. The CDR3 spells CSVDFSGSYEQYF. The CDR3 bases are TGCAGCGTTGATTTCTCAGGCTCCTACGAGCAGTACTTC.

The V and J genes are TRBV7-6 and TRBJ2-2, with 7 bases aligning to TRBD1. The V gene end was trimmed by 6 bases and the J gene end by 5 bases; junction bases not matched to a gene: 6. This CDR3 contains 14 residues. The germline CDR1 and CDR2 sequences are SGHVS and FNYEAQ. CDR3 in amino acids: CASSTSGGTGELFF. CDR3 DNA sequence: TGTGCCAGCAGTACCTCAGGGGGTACCGGGGAGCTGTTTTTT.

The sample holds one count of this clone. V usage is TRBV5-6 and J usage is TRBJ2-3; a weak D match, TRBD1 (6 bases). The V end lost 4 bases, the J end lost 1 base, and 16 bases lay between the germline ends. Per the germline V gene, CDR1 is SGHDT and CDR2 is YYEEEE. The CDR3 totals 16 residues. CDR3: CASSRLQGSGTDTQYF. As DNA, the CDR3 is TGTGCCAGCAGCCGACTCCAGGGGTCCGGCACAGATACGCAGTATTTT.

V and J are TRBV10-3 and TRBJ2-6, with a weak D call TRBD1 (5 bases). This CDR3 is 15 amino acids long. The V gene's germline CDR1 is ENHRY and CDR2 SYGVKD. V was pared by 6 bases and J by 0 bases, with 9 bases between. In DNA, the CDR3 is TGTGCCATCAGAGCAGACAGCTCTGGGGCCAACGTCCTGACTTTC. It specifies CAIRADSSGANVLTF.

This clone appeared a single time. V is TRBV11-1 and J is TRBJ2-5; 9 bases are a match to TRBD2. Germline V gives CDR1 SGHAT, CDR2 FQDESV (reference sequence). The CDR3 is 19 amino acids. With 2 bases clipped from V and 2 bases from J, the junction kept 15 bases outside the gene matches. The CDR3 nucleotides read TGTGCCAGCAGCTTATGGGGTAGCGGGGGACTGGTACGACAAGAGACCCAGTACTTC. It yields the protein CASSLWGSGGLVRQETQYF.

Here the CDR3 reads CASSMTGKNQPQHF. DNA for the CDR3: TGTGCCAGCAGCATGACAGGGAAGAATCAGCCCCAGCATTTT. The chain has TRBV27 and TRBJ1-5; 7 positions match TRBD1. The trim removed 6 bases at V and 4 bases at J, leaving 6 bases unmatched. Germline V gene lookup returns CDR1 MNHEY and CDR2 SMNVEV (reference sequence). CDR3 length equals 14 residues.

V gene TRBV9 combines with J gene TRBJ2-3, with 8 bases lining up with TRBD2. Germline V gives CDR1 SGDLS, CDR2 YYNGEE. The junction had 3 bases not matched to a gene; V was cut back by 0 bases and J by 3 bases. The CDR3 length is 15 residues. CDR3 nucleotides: TGTGCCAGCAGCGTAGCGGGGGGGCCTACAGATACGCAGTATTTT. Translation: CASSVAGGPTDTQYF. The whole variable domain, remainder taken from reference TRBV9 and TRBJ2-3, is DSGVTQTPKHLITATGQRVTLRCSPRSGDLSVYWYQQSLDQGLQFLIQYYNGEERAKGNILERFSAQQFPDLHSELNLSSLELGDSALYFCASSVAGGPTDTQYFGPGTRLTVL.

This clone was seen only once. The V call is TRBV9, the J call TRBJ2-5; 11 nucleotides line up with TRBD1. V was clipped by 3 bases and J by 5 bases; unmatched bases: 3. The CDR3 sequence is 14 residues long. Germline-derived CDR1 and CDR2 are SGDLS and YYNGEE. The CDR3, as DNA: TGTGCCAGCAGCGCGGACAGGGGGCGGGAGACCCAGTACTTC. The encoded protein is CASSADRGRETQYF.

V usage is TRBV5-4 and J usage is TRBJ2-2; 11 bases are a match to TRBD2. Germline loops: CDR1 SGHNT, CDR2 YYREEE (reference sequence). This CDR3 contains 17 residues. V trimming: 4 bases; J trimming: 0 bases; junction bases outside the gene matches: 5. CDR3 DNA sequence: TGTGCCAGCAGCCAGGGACTAGCGGTTACGAACACCGGGGAGCTGTTTTTT. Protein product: CASSQGLAVTNTGELFF.

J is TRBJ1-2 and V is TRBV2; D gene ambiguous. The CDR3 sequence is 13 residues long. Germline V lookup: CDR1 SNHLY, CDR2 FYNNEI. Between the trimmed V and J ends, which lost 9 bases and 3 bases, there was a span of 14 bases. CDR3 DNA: TGTGCCAGTGCGTTTGCCCGCGACTATGGCTACACCTTC. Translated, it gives CASAFARDYGYTF.

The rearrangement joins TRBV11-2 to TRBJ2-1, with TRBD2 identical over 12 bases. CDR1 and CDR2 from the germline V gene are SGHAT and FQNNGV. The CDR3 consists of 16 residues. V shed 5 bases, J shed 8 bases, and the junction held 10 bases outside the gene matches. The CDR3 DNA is TGTGCCAGCAGCGCGCGGACTAGCGGGGTCCGCGATGAGCAGTTCTTC. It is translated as CASSARTSGVRDEQFF.

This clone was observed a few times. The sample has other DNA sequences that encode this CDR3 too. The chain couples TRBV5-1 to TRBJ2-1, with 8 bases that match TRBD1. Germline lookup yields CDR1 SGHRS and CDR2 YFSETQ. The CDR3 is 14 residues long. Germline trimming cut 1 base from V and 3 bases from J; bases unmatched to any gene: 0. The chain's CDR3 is CASSLTGGYNEQFF. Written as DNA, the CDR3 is TGCGCCAGCAGCTTGACAGGGGGCTACAATGAGCAGTTCTTC.

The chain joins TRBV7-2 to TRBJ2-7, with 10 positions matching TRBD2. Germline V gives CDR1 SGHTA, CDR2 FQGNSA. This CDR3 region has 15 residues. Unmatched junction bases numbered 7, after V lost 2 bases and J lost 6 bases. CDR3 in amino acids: CASSLPRAGGGEQYF. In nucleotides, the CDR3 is TGTGCCAGCAGCTTACCCCGAGCGGGAGGGGGCGAGCAGTACTTC.

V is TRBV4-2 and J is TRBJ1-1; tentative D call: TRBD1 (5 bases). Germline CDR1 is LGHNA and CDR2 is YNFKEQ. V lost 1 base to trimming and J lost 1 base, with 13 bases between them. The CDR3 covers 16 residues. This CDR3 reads CASSQVNAGPNTEAFF. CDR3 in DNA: TGTGCCAGCAGCCAAGTTAATGCAGGGCCGAACACTGAAGCTTTCTTT.

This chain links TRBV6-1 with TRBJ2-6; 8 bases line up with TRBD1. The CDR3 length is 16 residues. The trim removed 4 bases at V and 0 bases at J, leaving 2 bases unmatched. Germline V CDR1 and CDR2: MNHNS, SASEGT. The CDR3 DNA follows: TGTGCCAGCAGTGGGGGGACAGGCTCTGGGGCCAACGTCCTGACTTTC. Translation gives CASSGGTGSGANVLTF.